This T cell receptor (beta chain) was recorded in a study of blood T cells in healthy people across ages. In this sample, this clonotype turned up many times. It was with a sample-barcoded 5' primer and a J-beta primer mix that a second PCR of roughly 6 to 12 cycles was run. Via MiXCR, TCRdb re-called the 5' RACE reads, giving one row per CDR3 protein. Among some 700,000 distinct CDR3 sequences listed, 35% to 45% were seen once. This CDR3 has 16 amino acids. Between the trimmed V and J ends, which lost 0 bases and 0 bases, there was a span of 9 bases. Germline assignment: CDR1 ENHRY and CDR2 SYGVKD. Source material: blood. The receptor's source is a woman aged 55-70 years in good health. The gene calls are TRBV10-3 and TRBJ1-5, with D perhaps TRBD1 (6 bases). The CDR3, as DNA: TGTGCCATCAGTGAGTCAGGGGGGCCTAGCAATCAGCCCCAGCATTTT. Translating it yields CAISESGGPSNQPQHF.